Given below is one TCR beta chain in context. This is likely a read error, given that the CDR3 carries no conserved phenylalanine or tryptophan at its end. MiXCR was run by TCRdb on the 5' RACE reads, yielding one entry per CDR3 protein. Seen here are more than 9,000 distinct CDR3 sequences, approximately 6.2% observed once, and the top ten hold 10%. This specimen belongs to a study of spatial heterogeneity in lung cancer. For the study at large: The library had UMIs, and each TCR and UMI pair averaged more than ten raw reads.

From germline, CDR1 is GTSNPN and CDR2 SVGIG (reference sequence). V shed 3 bases and J shed 7 bases, with 12 bases lying between them. CDR3 length: 12 residues. Time point in this sample: sample taken at primary tumor resection. Unsorted tumor, nontumor lung tissue or cryopreserved PBMC supplied the whole RNA. The receptor comes from a male donor with early-stage non-small cell lung cancer. The genes are TRBV30 and TRBJ1-1, with D possibly being TRBD1 (5 bases). This sample comprised normal lung tissue next to the tumor, obtained at surgery. The CDR3, as DNA: TGTGCCTGGAGGGGGGTTTGGGTTGAAGCTTTCCTT. Its protein is CAWRGVWVEAFL.